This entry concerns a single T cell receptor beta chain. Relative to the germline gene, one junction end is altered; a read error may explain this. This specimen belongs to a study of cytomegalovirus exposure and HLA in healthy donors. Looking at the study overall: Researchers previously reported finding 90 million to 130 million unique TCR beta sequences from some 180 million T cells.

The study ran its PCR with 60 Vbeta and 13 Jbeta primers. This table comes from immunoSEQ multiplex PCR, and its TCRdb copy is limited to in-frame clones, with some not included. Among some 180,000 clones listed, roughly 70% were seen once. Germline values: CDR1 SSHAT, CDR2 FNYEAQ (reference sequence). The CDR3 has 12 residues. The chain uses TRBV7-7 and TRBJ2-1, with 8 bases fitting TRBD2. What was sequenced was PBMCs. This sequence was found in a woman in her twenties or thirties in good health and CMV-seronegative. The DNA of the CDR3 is TGTGCTAGCAGCCTGGCGGGAGGTGAGCAGTTCTTC. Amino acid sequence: CASSLAGGEQFF.